This paragraph reports one T cell receptor beta chain. Every patient was untreated before thyroid surgery. The data originate from a study of metastatic and nonmetastatic thyroid tumors. Overall study: Repertoires of blood and of tissue (tumor or nodule) from malignant and benign thyroid patients were compared.

TCRdb reprocessed the PCR reads using MiXCR. The sample contains 30,000 to 35,000 clones, around 16% of which appear only once. Germline loops: CDR1 DFQATT, CDR2 SNEGSKA (reference sequence). Trimming took 1 base from V and 5 from J, leaving 23 bases between them. The CDR3 length is 17 residues. This sequence was found in a male donor with papillary thyroid cancer or a benign thyroid nodule (not recorded which). Some clones in this sample may be carry-over from other donors' samples. The sequenced sample consisted of blood. The chain uses TRBV20-1 and TRBJ1-2, with D maybe TRBD1 (5 bases). CDR3 region: CSARGRGRGTTEYGYTF. The CDR3 DNA sequence: TGCAGTGCTAGAGGTCGTGGACGGGGGACGACGGAATATGGCTACACCTTC.